Below are 3 T cell receptor beta chains sequenced from a single sample in a study of blood T cells in healthy people across ages. Together with a sample-barcoded 5' primer, a J-beta primer mix was included in a second PCR lasting about 6 to 11 cycles. TCRdb re-derived calls from the 5' RACE reads in MiXCR, one entry per CDR3 protein. The sample consists of some 900,000 distinct CDR3 sequences, about 28% of them appearing once. The sample taken for sequencing was blood. Source of these receptors: an elderly woman in good health.

The V call is TRBV10-1, the J call TRBJ2-3, with D perhaps assigned TRBD1 or TRBD2 (5 bases each). The CDR3 spans 15 residues. The V end was cut by 8 bases, the J end by 4 bases, with 19 bases between. Germline CDR1 reads WNHNN; CDR2 reads SYGVQD (reference sequence). The CDR3, as DNA: TGCGCCAGCCAACAGCGGATGGGACGATCAGATACGCAGTATTTT. This translates into CASQQRMGRSDTQYF.

This clonotype was found a few times. At one boundary the junction diverges from the germline segment, which might be a read error. The chain carries TRBV15 and TRBJ2-6; TRBD1 matches 9 bases. This CDR3 comprises 13 residues. Per the germline V gene, CDR1 is LNHNV and CDR2 is YYDKDF (reference sequence). CDR3 in DNA: TGTGCCACCAGCGGGGGACAGGGTTACGTCCGGACTTTC. Its protein is CATSGGQGYVRTF. The whole variable domain, filled in from reference TRBV15 and TRBJ2-6, reads DAMVIQNPRYQVTQFGKPVTLSCSQTLNHNVMYWYQQKSSQAPKLLFHYYDKDFNNEADTPDNFQSRRPNTSFCFLDIRSPGLGDTAMYLCATSGGQGYVRTFGAGSRLTVL.

As for this clonotype: A read error may explain this, as a much larger clone is one base away. V and J are TRBV28 and TRBJ2-3; 7 positions agree with TRBD2. Per germline, CDR1 MDHEN and CDR2 SYDVKM. CDR3 length equals 15 residues. V dropped 5 bases and J dropped 6; count of bases not matched to a gene: 11. The CDR3 here is CASSAPYTSVDTQYF. As DNA, the CDR3 is TGTGCCAGCAGTGCGCCTTACACTAGCGTGGATACGCAGTATTTT.